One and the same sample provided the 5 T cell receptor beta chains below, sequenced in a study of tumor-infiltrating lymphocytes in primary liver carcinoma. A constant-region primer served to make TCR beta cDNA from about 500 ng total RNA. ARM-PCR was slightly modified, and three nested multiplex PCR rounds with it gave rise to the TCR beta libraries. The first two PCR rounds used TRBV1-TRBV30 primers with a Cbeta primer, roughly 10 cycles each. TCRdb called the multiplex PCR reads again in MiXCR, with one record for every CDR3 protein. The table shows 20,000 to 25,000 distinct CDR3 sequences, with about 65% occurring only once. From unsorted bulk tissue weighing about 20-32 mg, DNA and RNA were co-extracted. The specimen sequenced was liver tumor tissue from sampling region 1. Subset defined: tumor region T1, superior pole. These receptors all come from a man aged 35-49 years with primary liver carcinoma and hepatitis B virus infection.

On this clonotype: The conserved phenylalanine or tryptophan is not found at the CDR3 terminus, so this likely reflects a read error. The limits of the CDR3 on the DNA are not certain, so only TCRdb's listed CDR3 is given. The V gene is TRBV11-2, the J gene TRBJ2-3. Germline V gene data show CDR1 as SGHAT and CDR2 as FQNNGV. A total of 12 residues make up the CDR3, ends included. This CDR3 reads CASSASTDTKYY.

The DNA for the CDR3 is TGTGTCACCGGGAGAGGGACTAGTGTGTTCTTC. Translation gives CVTGRGTSVFF. The chain recombines TRBV6-5 with TRBJ2-1; 8 nucleotides match TRBD2. The CDR3 has 11 residues. The V gene's germline CDR1 is MNHEY and CDR2 SVGAGI.

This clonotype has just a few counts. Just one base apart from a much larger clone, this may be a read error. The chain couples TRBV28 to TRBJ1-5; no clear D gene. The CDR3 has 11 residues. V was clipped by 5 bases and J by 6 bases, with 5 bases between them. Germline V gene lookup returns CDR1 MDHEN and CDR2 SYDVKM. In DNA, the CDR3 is TGTGCCAGCAGTGGCATTCAGCCCCAGCATTTT. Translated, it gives CASSGIQPQHF.

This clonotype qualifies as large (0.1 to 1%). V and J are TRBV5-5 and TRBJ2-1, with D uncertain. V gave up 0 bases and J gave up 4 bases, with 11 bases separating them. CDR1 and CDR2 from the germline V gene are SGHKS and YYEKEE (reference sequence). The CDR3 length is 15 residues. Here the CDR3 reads CASSLVPGRYNEQFF. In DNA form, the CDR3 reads TGTGCCAGCAGCTTGGTTCCCGGACGGTACAATGAGCAGTTCTTC.

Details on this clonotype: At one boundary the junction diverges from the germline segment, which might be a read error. The CDR3 region has the DNA TGCGCCAGCAGGGGAGGGGGTAACACTGGAGCTTTCTTT. This translates into CASRGGGNTGAFF. The gene calls are TRBV5-1 and TRBJ1-1, with a weak D call TRBD1 (6 bases). Germline loops: CDR1 SGHRS, CDR2 YFSETQ. The CDR3 length is 13 residues.